Sequencing of this TCR beta chain was carried out in a study of blood T cell repertoires in COVID-19 (dated by TCRdb to 2018 to 2020). Background on the whole study: The collaborator samples originated in the United States, Italy and Spain and spanned the acute and convalescent phases of COVID-19. The material from the prospective study consisted of cDNA or gDNA derived from T cells, B-cell-depleted T cells, or PBMCs. Where available, HLA class I and class II types were taken from metadata supplied by the sample provider and were not determined by assay-based typing. The samples were drawn from the first 160 participants of the ongoing ImmuneRACE study and from roughly 1,300 subjects provided by 6 global collaborators. The repertoires were released in a freely available public database meant as a resource for research on the immune response to SARS-CoV-2. A de-identified subject ID, COVID-19 status, age in years and sex were almost always included in the sample metadata. Deeply sampled blood TCRbeta repertoires from subjects exposed to, actively infected with, or recovered from COVID-19 were included in the dataset. What the study reported, not specific to this receptor: Clinical and demographic metadata were provided uncurated, with the amount varying by source and participant.

TCRbeta CDR3 regions were amplified from genomic DNA by means of the immunoSEQ Assay, a bias-controlled multiplex PCR. The study's own analysis went as follows. Within the assay, amplification of reference gene primers was used to estimate how many nucleated cells each sample contained. To quantify the absolute abundance of each unique TCRbeta CDR3 rearrangement, sequence reads were collapsed and filtered. Productive Simpson clonality was computed per sample as the square root of Simpson's diversity index over productive rearrangements. TCRdb carries this immuneACCESS record with in-frame sequences only. Its versions omit some clonotypes, under half of them owing to an unresolved V gene in the studies checked, with the rest unexplained. V, J and clone size derive from that table, while D and trimming were established from the DNA sequence. The sample contains some 230,000 clones, 86% of them found a single time. Around 9.6% of the sample is taken by the ten largest.

One collaborating source in Seattle enrolled patients while the patients were actively infected and followed the patients over time throughout the course of disease. Collaborating institutions collected whole blood in K2EDTA tubes following their own protocols. For TCRbeta analysis, collaborator samples were shipped as frozen whole blood, as isolated PBMCs, or as DNA extracted from either sample type. From the germline V gene, CDR1 is SGHTA and CDR2 is FQGNSA. V is reduced by 3 bases and J by 8 bases, leaving a spacing of 13 bases between them. The CDR3 covers 13 residues, taking in both the cysteine and the phenylalanine. Only CDR3 DNA remains: 39 bases, in frame from the first base. Details on this clone: It has no known antigen specificity. The sample holds no much larger clone one base away, and base qualities are not on file.

The chain is assembled from TRBV7-2 and TRBJ1-2; the D gene remains uncertain. The sample taken for sequencing was peripheral blood. This TCR came from a woman aged 45-65 years with COVID-19, enrolled during active disease. The bases are TGTGCCAGCAGCTTGTCAGTGGCTCAAGGCTACACCTTC. Its protein reads: CASSLSVAQGYTF.